This T cell receptor beta chain was sequenced in a study of cytomegalovirus exposure and HLA in healthy donors. Study-wide points: Cytomegalovirus status, reportedly, was diagnosed with high specificity and sensitivity by the classifier. HLA-A and HLA-B allele assignments for most subjects were reportedly predicted accurately using TCR beta sequences. In a later analysis, several top co-occurrence clusters appeared linked to parvovirus B19, influenza, CMV and Epstein-Barr virus.

A few counts support this clone. The antigen is unknown. Losses at the gene ends were 9 bases for V and 5 bases for J; bases not matched to a gene: 6. Germline V lookup: CDR1 LNHDA, CDR2 SQIVND (reference sequence). CDR3 length equals 12 residues. PCR used 60 Vbeta primers and 13 Jbeta primers. Method: immunoSEQ multiplex PCR; TCRdb's copy keeps in-frame clones and lacks some. The sample consists of tens of thousands of clones, roughly 80% of them appearing once. This chain joins TRBV19 and TRBJ2-5, with 7 bases aligning to TRBD1. Sequences were obtained from PBMCs. This TCR was recovered from a girl aged 2-10 years in good health and CMV-seropositive. The CDR3 region has the DNA TGTGCCAGAAACAGGGGCAAGGAGACCCAGTACTTC. This encodes CARNRGKETQYF.